This T cell receptor (beta chain) stems from a study of high-grade serous ovarian cancer treatment subgroups. Study details: Mean per sample: around 14,000 reads, around 7,300 unique TCR beta rearrangements. Study-level points and caveats: Bulk tumor TCR sequencing gave no spatial information.

Tumor samples were obtained before definitive surgery or chemotherapy. Using immunoSEQ multiplex PCR, the repertoire was profiled, and TCRdb retains in-frame clones only, with some absent. The sample contains fewer than 4,500 clones, approximately 72% of which appear only once. With 6 bases clipped from V and 1 base from J, the junction kept 11 bases outside the gene matches. The CDR3 contains 17 residues. Germline V gives CDR1 ENHRY, CDR2 SYGVKD. This clone rates as large. Its antigen is unidentified. Sequenced input: tumor tissue. This chain connects TRBV10-3 to TRBJ1-1; 10 nucleotides agree with TRBD1. This TCR was recovered from a human donor with high-grade serous ovarian cancer. The CDR3 sequence: CAISPGQGLFGNTEAFF. DNA of the CDR3: TGTGCCATCAGCCCGGGACAGGGGCTATTCGGGAACACTGAAGCTTTCTTT.